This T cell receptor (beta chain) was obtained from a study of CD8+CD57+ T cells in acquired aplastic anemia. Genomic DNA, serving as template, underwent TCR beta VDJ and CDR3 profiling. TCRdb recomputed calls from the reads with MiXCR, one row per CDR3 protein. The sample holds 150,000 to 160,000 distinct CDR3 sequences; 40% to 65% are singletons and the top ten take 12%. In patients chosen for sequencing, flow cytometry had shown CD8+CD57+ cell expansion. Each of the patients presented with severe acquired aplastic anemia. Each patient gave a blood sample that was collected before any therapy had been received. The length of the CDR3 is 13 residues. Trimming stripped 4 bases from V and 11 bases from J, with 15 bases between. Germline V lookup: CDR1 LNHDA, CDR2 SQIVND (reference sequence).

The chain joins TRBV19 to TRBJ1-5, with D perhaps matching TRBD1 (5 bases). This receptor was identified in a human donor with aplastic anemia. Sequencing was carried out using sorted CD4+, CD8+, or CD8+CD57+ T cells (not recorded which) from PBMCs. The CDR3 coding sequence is TGTGCCAGTAGTACGGAGGGGCGGGGAGCCCAGCATTTT. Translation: CASSTEGRGAQHF. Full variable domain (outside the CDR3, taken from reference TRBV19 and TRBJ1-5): DGGITQSPKYLFRKEGQNVTLSCEQNLNHDAMYWYRQDPGQGLRLIYYSQIVNDFQKGDIAEGYSVSREKKESFPLTVTSAQKNPTAFYLCASSTEGRGAQHFGDGTRLSIL.